Included here is one T cell receptor beta chain sequence, with context. Antigen specificity is unknown. This entry comes from a study of shared clonotypes between healthy human individuals. Study results and caveats: Researchers found naive subsets generally carried larger estimated richness than memory subsets. Clonotypes shared by all four donors outscored non-shared clonotypes in generation probability.

Nashville, Tennessee was home to all donors, who were Caucasian adults. CD45RA-negative memory and CD45RA+ naive subsets were split from the CD4+ cells. Clones were read by immunoSEQ multiplex PCR, and TCRdb kept only the in-frame ones, dropping some. The table has over a million clones, approximately 76% seen once. The CDR3 has 13 amino acids. The V end lost 5 bases, the J end lost 4 bases, and 12 bases lay between the germline ends. Germline V gives CDR1 SGHNT, CDR2 YYREEE (reference sequence). The sequence was collected from a man younger than 35 in good health. The material sequenced was memory CD4+ T cells sorted from blood. Stated subset: CD45RA-negative fraction. The rearrangement joins TRBV5-4 to TRBJ1-2, with D maybe TRBD1 (6 bases). CDR3 DNA: TGTGCCAGCAGGCTGGACAGCCTCTATGGCTACACCTTC. This sequence encodes CASRLDSLYGYTF.